The 13 T cell receptor beta chains presented below share a single source sample, sequenced in a study of response to subunit inactivated influenza vaccine. TCRdb analysed the RT-PCR reads with MiXCR anew, one entry per CDR3 protein. The sample contains about 610,000 distinct CDR3 sequences, around 13% of which appear only once. Sequencing used PBMCs from blood, obtained approximately 13 days after vaccination. Receptor source: a middle-aged man who received an inactivated influenza vaccine.

The chain employs TRBV6-2 or TRBV6-3 and TRBJ2-7; TRBD2 matches at 14 bases. Germline V lookup: CDR1 MNHEY, CDR2 SVGEGT. The CDR3 has 19 residues. Trimming cost V 0 bases and J 2 bases; bases outside gene matches: 9. CDR3 in DNA: TGTGCCAGCAGTTACTCGGGACTAGCGGGAGTGGCCGCCGCCTACGAGCAGTACTTC. Protein sequence: CASSYSGLAGVAAAYEQYF.

This clonotype has only a few counts. The V and J genes are TRBV7-2 and TRBJ1-4; the match to TRBD1 covers 7 bases. Germline V CDR1 and CDR2: SGHTA, FQGNSA. V lost 4 bases, J lost 9 bases, and 11 bases stayed unmatched. The CDR3 covers 15 residues. CDR3 in DNA: TGTGCCAGCAGCTCAGGGGGGACCTTTGCGAAAAAACTGTTTTTT. Residues: CASSSGGTFAKKLFF.

A word on this clonotype: The final CDR3 position lacks the conserved phenylalanine or tryptophan, pointing to a likely read error. The limits of the CDR3 on the DNA are not certain, so only TCRdb's listed CDR3 is given. The genes are TRBV5-6 and TRBJ1-1; the D segment call TRBD1 is taken from the table without a DNA check. Germline assignment: CDR1 SGHDT and CDR2 YYEEEE. The CDR3 has 12 amino acids, counting both end residues. CDR3 protein: CASSLRDRGEVL.

This chain connects TRBV24-1 to TRBJ2-7; 7 positions match TRBD1. The germline V gene encodes CDR1 KGHDR and CDR2 SFDVKD. J was trimmed by 1 base and V by 5 bases; bases with no gene match: 10. The CDR3 covers 16 residues. The chain's CDR3 is CATSAGGQRRSYEQYF. CDR3 coding DNA: TGTGCCACCAGTGCTGGGGGACAGAGGAGGTCCTACGAGCAGTACTTC.

This clonotype appeared a few times. The V gene is TRBV5-6, the J gene TRBJ2-7; D gene uncertain. The germline CDR1 and CDR2 sequences are SGHDT and YYEEEE. Trimming removed 2 bases from V and 5 bases from J, with 11 bases in between. This CDR3 contains 13 residues. CDR3: CASSFEVGNEQYF. The DNA of the CDR3 is TGTGCCAGCAGCTTTGAAGTAGGGAACGAGCAGTACTTC.

This clonotype was found many times. The gene calls are TRBV27 and TRBJ2-1; D may be TRBD1 (7 bases). The CDR3 contains 15 residues. The ends were cut back, 6 bases at V and 5 bases at J, with 17 bases in the middle. CDR1 MNHEY and CDR2 SMNVEV come from the germline V gene (reference sequence). The CDR3 here is CASRGGAGGNNEQFF. DNA of the CDR3: TGTGCCAGCAGGGGCGGGGCAGGGGGTAACAATGAGCAGTTCTTC.

This clonotype was picked up a small number of times. Here the CDR3 DNA reads TGTGCCAGCAGCTTAGGTGCCCTTAACGAACGCACAGATACGCAGTATTTT. Its translation: CASSLGALNERTDTQYF. This chain connects TRBV7-2 to TRBJ2-3; D gene uncertain. Germline V gene sequence: CDR1 SGHTA, CDR2 FQGNSA. The CDR3 consists of 17 residues. V lost 1 base to trimming and J lost 1 base, with 15 bases between them.

This clonotype occurred a few times. The V and J genes are TRBV6-2 or TRBV6-3 and TRBJ1-1; tentative D call: TRBD1 (5 bases). The V and J ends lost 0 bases and 1 base respectively, with 21 bases between them. The germline gives CDR1 MNHEY, CDR2 SVGEGT. CDR3 length: 19 residues. CDR3: CASSYSISDSAGQNTEAFF. The CDR3 coding sequence is TGTGCCAGCAGTTACTCGATATCCGACTCGGCAGGGCAGAACACTGAAGCTTTCTTT.

This clonotype showed up just a few times. This chain uses TRBV5-1 with TRBJ2-2, with a tentative D call TRBD1 (6 bases). The germline V gene encodes CDR1 SGHRS and CDR2 YFSETQ. The germline V and J ends were trimmed by 2 bases and 4 bases, with 15 bases remaining between them. The CDR3 sequence is 16 residues long. The CDR3 nucleotides read TGCGCCAGCAGCTTACGTGGGGGCTCCTCCACCGGGGAGCTGTTTTTT. Its translation is CASSLRGGSSTGELFF.

There are a few counts of this clonotype. The rearrangement links TRBV20-1 to TRBJ2-7; D is undetermined. The germline V and J ends were trimmed by 1 base and 6 bases, with 16 bases remaining between them. CDR1 DFQATT and CDR2 SNEGSKA come from the germline V gene (reference sequence). The CDR3 length is 14 residues. The CDR3 nucleotides read TGCAGTGCTAGAGGGATCGACCGGGCTACCGAGCAGTACTTC. Protein: CSARGIDRATEQYF.

In this sample, this clonotype turned up a few times. This chain links TRBV4-3 with TRBJ2-7; TRBD2 aligns across 9 bases. Germline CDR1 reads LGHNA; CDR2 reads YSLEER. Trimming removed 0 bases from V and 4 bases from J; junction bases left unmatched: 4. This CDR3 has 15 amino acids. CDR3: CASSQERTSAYEQYF. For the CDR3, the DNA is TGCGCCAGCAGCCAAGAAAGGACTAGCGCTTACGAGCAGTACTTC.

This clonotype appeared many times. This sequence joins TRBV4-1 and TRBJ2-5; D call uncertain. Per the germline V gene, CDR1 is MGHRA and CDR2 is YSYEKL. This CDR3 has 13 residues. V was trimmed by 4 bases and J by 5 bases, leaving 11 bases between them. The CDR3 DNA is TGCGCCAGCAGCCCACGGATCCGGGAGACCCAGTACTTC. This gives the protein CASSPRIRETQYF.

There are many counts of this clonotype. This chain connects TRBV5-1 to TRBJ1-4; 10 positions match TRBD1. CDR3 size: 17 residues. With 2 bases clipped from V and 3 bases from J, the junction kept 7 bases outside the gene matches. CDR1 is SGHRS and CDR2 is YFSETQ in the germline V gene. CDR3 bases: TGCGCCAGCAGCTTTGGGACAGGGGCGCGATCTAATGAAAAACTGTTTTTT. Translated, it gives CASSFGTGARSNEKLFF.